This is a list of T cell receptor beta chains from one sample in a study of graft-versus-host responses after intestinal transplantation. Data came from immunoSEQ multiplex PCR; TCRdb stores just in-frame clones and leaves some out. The profile shows over 100,000 clones, 85% to 95% of them singletons. Their antigens remain unidentified. Sequencing was performed on unstimulated CD8+ T cells sorted from spleen or lymph node cells, taken before transplant. The receptors here all came from a human donor who was the organ donor for an intestinal transplant. Both conserved end residues are part of each CDR3. The D gene is left open where the match is weak. Only some rows state a clone size, as once, few, many or a class for expanded clones.

- | TRBJ1-3 | TRBV9 | - | TGTGCCAGCAGCGCACAGGGAGGCACTGGAAACACCATATATTTT | CASSAQGGTGNTIYF
- | TRBJ2-5 | TRBV21-1 | - | TGTGCCAGCAGCGGTGACAGGGCCGTTAAGACCCAGTACTTC | CASSGDRAVKTQYF
- | TRBJ2-1 | TRBV19 | TRBD2 | TGTGCCAGTAGTATTGACGGGAGGGCCTACAATGAGCAGTTCTTC | CASSIDGRAYNEQFF
- | TRBJ1-1 | TRBV4-2 | TRBD1 | TGTGCCAGCAGCCGGGACAGGGACACTGAAGCTTTCTTT | CASSRDRDTEAFF
- | TRBJ2-1 | TRBV10-1 | TRBD2 | TGCGCCAGCAGCGGTCCTTGGACTAGCGGGAGCTATGAGCAGTTCTTC | CASSGPWTSGSYEQFF
once | TRBJ1-2 | TRBV29-1 | - | TGCAGCGTTGATGTAGGGGCCGTCTATGGCTACACCTTC | CSVDVGAVYGYTF
- | TRBJ1-2 | TRBV9 | TRBD1 | TGTGCCAGCAGCGTAAACAGGGGTGGCTACACCTTC | CASSVNRGGYTF
- | TRBJ2-1 | TRBV27 | - | TGTGCCAGCAGTTTATCAGCAGGTCCGAGTTACAATGAGCAGTTCTTC | CASSLSAGPSYNEQFF
few | TRBJ2-7 | TRBV27 | - | TGTGCCAGCAGGCAAATACGGGGGCCGAACTACGAGCAGTACTTC | CASRQIRGPNYEQYF
- | TRBJ2-3 | TRBV7-9 | TRBD1 | TGTGCCAGCAGCTTCGGGACAGGGGGAGATACGCAGTATTTT | CASSFGTGGDTQYF
- | TRBJ2-7 | TRBV6-1 | TRBD1 | TGTGCCAGCAGTGACCCGGGACAGGCCTACGAGCAGTACTTC | CASSDPGQAYEQYF
- | TRBJ2-7 | TRBV6-1 | - | TGTGCCAGCAGTGAAGGTGGGAAACGGTGGGTCTACGAGCAGTACTTC | CASSEGGKRWVYEQYF
- | TRBJ2-7 | TRBV4-1 | - | TGCGCCAGCAGCCAAGGGGTCTCCTACGAGCAGTACTTC | CASSQGVSYEQYF
once | TRBJ2-7 | TRBV29-1 | TRBD1 | TGCAGCGTTGAAGGCGACAGGGTGTCCGAGCAGTACTTC | CSVEGDRVSEQYF
- | TRBJ2-7 | TRBV4-1 | - | TGCGCCAGCAGCCGGAATTTGAGGGGACAAAGCTCCTACGAGCAGTACTTC | CASSRNLRGQSSYEQYF
- | TRBJ1-5 | TRBV6-6 | - | TGTGCCAGCAGGGGGTTTGATCAGCCCCAGCATTTT | CASRGFDQPQHF
- | TRBJ1-2 | TRBV29-1 | TRBD1 | TGCAGCGTTGAATTGGGCACAGGGGGCTATGGCTACACCTTC | CSVELGTGGYGYTF
- | TRBJ2-7 | TRBV30 | - | TGTGCCTGGAGCCGAACAGGGACGTCTGAGCAGTACTTC | CAWSRTGTSEQYF
- | TRBJ1-1 | TRBV30 | - | TGTGCCTGGACCGCCTGGTGGGGATGGGGTTACACTGAAGCTTTCTTT | CAWTAWWGWGYTEAFF
- | TRBJ1-1 | TRBV29-1 | TRBD1 | TGCAGCGTTGAATCGGTTGACAGGGCCGAAGCTTTCTTT | CSVESVDRAEAFF
- | TRBJ2-3 | TRBV5-1 | - | TGCGCCAGCAGCTTGACCATCTTCCCAGATACGCAGTATTTT | CASSLTIFPDTQYF
once | TRBJ1-1 | TRBV5-1 | TRBD1 | TGCGCCAGCAGCGCCCGACAGGGGGCCCTGAACACTGAAGCTTTCTTT | CASSARQGALNTEAFF
- | TRBJ2-3 | TRBV27 | TRBD1 | TGTGCCAGCAGTTTATCGGCACAGGGGTTCGGCACAGATACGCAGTATTTT | CASSLSAQGFGTDTQYF
- | TRBJ1-4 | TRBV15 | TRBD1 | TGTGCCACCAGCAGAGTACAGGGGGCGGGTGAAAAACTGTTTTTT | CATSRVQGAGEKLFF
few | TRBJ2-1 | TRBV6-4 | - | TGTGCCAGCAGTGACTCGACTAACAATGAGCAGTTCTTC | CASSDSTNNEQFF
- | TRBJ1-1 | TRBV30 | - | TGTGCCTGGAGTGTTGACGACGGCACTGAAGCTTTCTTT | CAWSVDDGTEAFF
- | TRBJ2-3 | TRBV2 | TRBD2 | TGTGCCAGCAGTGTCCCCTATGGGACTAGCGGGAGGTTCGATACGCAGTATTTT | CASSVPYGTSGRFDTQYF
- | TRBJ1-2 | TRBV28 | - | TGTGCCAGCAGTTCCCGACGGACTAACTATGGCTACACCTTC | CASSSRRTNYGYTF
- | TRBJ2-7 | TRBV19 | - | TGTGCCAGTAGTATCGGGCAGGACCCATCCTACGAGCAGTACTTC | CASSIGQDPSYEQYF
- | TRBJ2-1 | TRBV7-8 | - | TGTGCCAGCAGCTTGATACCCGTCCACAATGGTGAGCAGTTCTTC | CASSLIPVHNGEQFF
- | TRBJ2-7 | TRBV6-5 | - | TGTGCCAGCAGTGATATTGGCGGCACCTACGAGCAGTACTTC | CASSDIGGTYEQYF
once | TRBJ2-7 | TRBV5-1 | - | TGCGCCAGCAGTTCACTGACTACCCCCTACGAGCAGTACTTC | CASSSLTTPYEQYF
- | TRBJ1-1 | TRBV6-1 | - | TGTGCCAGCAGCGGTCGTGGAGGGAACACTGAAGCTTTCTTT | CASSGRGGNTEAFF
- | TRBJ2-7 | TRBV7-2 | TRBD2 | TGTGCCAGCAGCTTCGGAGCGGGAGCGGGGGAGCAGTACTTC | CASSFGAGAGEQYF
- | TRBJ2-1 | TRBV10-1 | TRBD2 | TGCGCCAGCAGTGAGTGTCTAGCGGGAGTCAATGAGCAGTTCTTC | CASSECLAGVNEQFF
- | TRBJ2-7 | TRBV5-1 | - | TGCGCCAGCAGCTTGGCCAGGACCTACGAGCAGTACTTC | CASSLARTYEQYF
- | TRBJ1-5 | TRBV19 | - | TGTGCCAGTAGTATAGAGGAGCGGAGCAGGGCGGTTTGGAGCAATCAGCCCCAGCATTTT | CASSIEERSRAVWSNQPQHF
once | TRBJ2-5 | TRBV10-3 | - | TGTGCCATCAGTGGGCCCGGGACTCACTTTGGGGAGACCCAGTACTTC | CAISGPGTHFGETQYF
- | TRBJ2-3 | TRBV7-6 | TRBD2 | TGTGCCAGCAGCTTAGGACCTGGACTAGCTGGCACAGATACGCAGTATTTT | CASSLGPGLAGTDTQYF
- | TRBJ2-1 | TRBV27 | TRBD2 | TGTGCCAGCAGCTCTACCCTATTAGCGGGATCCTACAATGAGCAGTTCTTC | CASSSTLLAGSYNEQFF
- | TRBJ2-3 | TRBV2 | - | TGTGCCAGCATAGGGGGGGCAGATACGCAGTATTTT | CASIGGADTQYF
- | TRBJ2-5 | TRBV7-9 | - | TGTGCCAGCAGCCCAGGGTTTCAAGAGACCCAGTACTTC | CASSPGFQETQYF
- | TRBJ2-3 | TRBV9 | TRBD2 | TGTGCCAGCAGCGTAGCATCGGGAGGTACGACAGATACGCAGTATTTT | CASSVASGGTTDTQYF
- | TRBJ1-1 | TRBV28 | - | TGTGCCAGTACGACAGACTACCTGAAGATGAACACTGAAGCTTTCTTT | CASTTDYLKMNTEAFF
- | TRBJ2-2 | TRBV21-1 | - | TGTGCCAGCAGCAAAGTCAGGAGTCCAAACACCGGGGAGCTGTTTTTT | CASSKVRSPNTGELFF
- | TRBJ1-1 | TRBV19 | - | TGTGCCATACAGGGCCCGAACACTGAAGCTTTCTTT | CAIQGPNTEAFF
- | TRBJ2-7 | TRBV28 | TRBD1 | TGTGCCAGCAGCGACAGGGGACCTTACGAGCAGTACTTC | CASSDRGPYEQYF
- | TRBJ2-1 | TRBV5-4 | - | TGTGCCAGCAGCCCGGGGAACCTCGAGCAGTTCTTC | CASSPGNLEQFF
few | TRBJ2-2 | TRBV21-1 | - | TGTGCCAGCAGCAAAGGACAGGCGAACACCGGGGAGCTGTTTTTT | CASSKGQANTGELFF
- | TRBJ1-6 | TRBV27 | TRBD1 | TGTGCCAGCAGTTGGGACAGCTCCTATAATTCACCCCTCCACTTT | CASSWDSSYNSPLHF
once | TRBJ2-5 | TRBV12-1 | - | TGTGCCAGCAGCTTTGGTGAGGGGTACTTC | CASSFGEGYF
- | TRBJ2-7 | TRBV27 | TRBD1 | TGTGCCAGCAGTAAGGACAGGGGGCTAAACGAGCAGTACTTC | CASSKDRGLNEQYF
- | TRBJ2-7 | TRBV2 | TRBD1 | TGTGCCAGCCTGGAAGGGACAGGGGGCAACGAGCAGTACTTC | CASLEGTGGNEQYF
- | TRBJ2-1 | TRBV19 | TRBD2 | TGTGCCAGTAGTGGCCCACCCCCCGAAACTACTAGCGGAAACAATGAGCAGTTCTTC | CASSGPPPETTSGNNEQFF
- | TRBJ2-1 | TRBV19 | TRBD1 | TGTGCCAGTAGCCCCCGGGACAGGGCTTACAATGAGCAGTTCTTC | CASSPRDRAYNEQFF
- | TRBJ2-1 | TRBV19 | TRBD2 | TGTGCCAGTAGTACAGGACTAGCGGATGAGCAGTTCTTC | CASSTGLADEQFF
once | TRBJ2-2 | TRBV5-4 | - | TGTGCCAGCAGCGCGCCAGGGACCGGGGAGCTGTTTTTT | CASSAPGTGELFF
- | TRBJ2-3 | TRBV11-2 | - | TGTGCCAGCAGCTTATATCAGGATACGCAGTATTTT | CASSLYQDTQYF